This T cell receptor (beta chain) originates from a study of blood T cell repertoires in COVID-19. As for the study in general: Both acute and convalescent COVID-19 samples were obtained from the United States, Italy and Spain. In each case, the material was cDNA or gDNA derived from T cells, B-cell-depleted T cells, or PBMCs.

V dropped 2 bases and J dropped 9; count of bases not matched to a gene: 12. Germline V gene lookup returns CDR1 SEHNR and CDR2 FQNEAQ (reference sequence). This CDR3 has 18 amino acids. Authors' data handling: Reference gene primer amplification gave estimated nucleated cell counts. Using immunoSEQ multiplex PCR, the repertoire was profiled, and TCRdb retains in-frame clones only, with some absent. That table supplies the V and J calls and clone size; D and trimming were determined from the DNA. This sample yields 65,000 to 70,000 clones, of which 86% are seen a single time; approximately 3.7% belongs to the top ten.

Sequencing used peripheral blood. The sequence derives from a man in his forties or fifties with acute or convalescent COVID-19. The chain recombines TRBV7-9 with TRBJ2-6, with 11 bases that match TRBD1. DNA of the CDR3: TGTGCCAGCAGCTTACCACCAGTAAGGACAGGGGGCGTCAACGTCCTGACTTTC. It specifies CASSLPPVRTGGVNVLTF.